These 30 T cell receptor beta chains were sequenced from one sample in a study of beta chain features in type 1 diabetes (dated by TCRdb to the late 2010s). No antigen has been identified for these receptors. Library preparation used the immunoSEQ multiplex PCR assay. The entire amount of isolated RNA was reverse transcribed using the High Capacity cDNA Reverse Transcription Kit, so the sequenced TCRB transcripts were expressed ones. In TCRdb, the immuneACCESS table is reduced to in-frame sequences with V and J assigned. These tables do not hold every clone; where another copy was compared, an unresolved V gene accounts for under half, and the others remain unexplained. Counted in this sample were some 350,000 clones; roughly 13% of them appeared once. Roughly 0.015% of the sample comes from the top ten. What the study reported, not specific to this receptor: In all four CD4+ subsets, TCRB CDR3 length was moderately but significantly shorter in type 1 diabetes patients.

The sequenced sample was naive CD4+ T cells from blood. In light of the paper, this sample's cell subset or site label describes: true naive CD4+ T cells. These receptors all stem from a woman aged 18-29 years with type 1 diabetes.

This clone was detected only a few times. The V call is TRBV5-6, the J call TRBJ2-4, with D possibly TRBD2 on 5 matching bases. Trimming stripped 2 bases from V and 0 bases from J, with 18 bases between. The V gene's germline CDR1 is SGHDT and CDR2 YYEEEE. The CDR3 extends over 18 amino acids. The CDR3 bases are TGTGCCAGCAGCTTTGAGGGCGCCTACATCTTAGCCAAAAACATTCAGTACTTC. Translating gives CASSFEGAYILAKNIQYF. Full variable domain (outside the CDR3, taken from reference TRBV5-6 and TRBJ2-4): DAGVTQSPTHLIKTRGQQVTLRCSPKSGHDTVSWYQQALGQGPQFIFQYYEEEERQRGNFPDRFSGHQFPNYSSELNVNALLLGDSALYLCASSFEGAYILAKNIQYFGAGTRLSVL.

The chain links TRBV9 to TRBJ2-1; the match to TRBD1 covers 8 bases. CDR1 and CDR2 (germline): SGDLS, YYNGEE. This CDR3 is 16 amino acids long. The J segment lost 7 bases and the V segment lost 3 bases, leaving 12 bases of the junction unmatched. The CDR3 loop reads CASSGLRVQGANEQFF. In DNA, the CDR3 is TGTGCCAGCAGCGGACTTAGGGTCCAGGGGGCAAATGAGCAGTTCTTC.

The J gene is TRBJ2-7, the V gene TRBV28; D is unresolved. The V gene lost 6 bases and the J gene lost 8 bases, with 29 bases spanning the gap. The CDR3 loop spans 17 amino acids. Germline-derived CDR1 and CDR2 are MDHEN and SYDVKM. This CDR3 is CASSPPPGGAGRNQQYF. The CDR3, as DNA: TGTGCCAGCAGCCCCCCCCCTGGCGGAGCCGGCCGAAATCAGCAGTACTTC.

This clone was seen a handful of times. J is TRBJ2-7 and V is TRBV10-3; 9 bases agree with TRBD2. The ends lost 6 bases at V and 3 bases at J; junction bases unmatched: 15. Germline CDR1 and CDR2: ENHRY and SYGVKD. The CDR3 is 17 residues long. The CDR3 nucleotides read TGTGCCATCAGCTCTGCAAACCTGGCGGGAGGGGTCTACGAGCAGTACTTC. Protein: CAISSANLAGGVYEQYF.

V usage is TRBV12-5 and J usage is TRBJ2-5; maybe TRBD1 (5 bases). Germline V gene data show CDR1 as LGHNT and CDR2 as FRNRAP. Deletions cut 0 bases from V and 3 bases from J, with 8 bases between. This CDR3 contains 14 residues. In nucleotides, the CDR3 is TGTGCTAGTGGTTTGGTAGGCAGGGAAGAGACCCAGTACTTC. It encodes CASGLVGREETQYF.

This chain joins TRBV30 and TRBJ1-5, with D unresolved. The V gene's germline CDR1 is GTSNPN and CDR2 SVGIG (reference sequence). This CDR3 region has 12 residues. The V and J ends lost 4 bases and 2 bases respectively, with 6 bases between them. CDR3 sequence: CAWNGGNQPQHF. The CDR3 coding sequence is TGTGCCTGGAACGGGGGCAATCAGCCCCAGCATTTT.

This chain links TRBV29-1 with TRBJ1-2; perhaps TRBD1 as D (6 bases). V was pared by 1 base and J by 2 bases, with 14 bases between. Germline assignment: CDR1 SQVTM and CDR2 ANQGSEA. This CDR3 region has 15 residues. CDR3 DNA: TGCAGCGTTGAAGCCCGGGGGGCGGGAAACTATGGCTACACCTTC. Residues: CSVEARGAGNYGYTF. Full variable domain (outside the CDR3, taken from reference TRBV29-1 and TRBJ1-2): SAVISQKPSRDICQRGTSLTIQCQVDSQVTMMFWYRQQPGQSLTLIATANQGSEATYESGFVIDKFPISRPNLTFSTLTVSNMSPEDSSIYLCSVEARGAGNYGYTFGSGTRLTVV.

Note on this clone: It may be a read error: a sequence one base away is much more abundant. Other nucleotide sequences from this sample produce the same CDR3. The chain is built from TRBV7-2 and TRBJ2-3, with unresolved D. V was cut by 4 bases and J by 0 bases, with 2 bases left in between. The CDR3 length is 12 residues. The germline gives CDR1 SGHTA, CDR2 FQGNSA. CDR3 sequence (DNA): TGTGCCAGCAGCTCGAGCACAGATACGCAGTATTTT. Translated: CASSSSTDTQYF.

The CDR3 DNA follows: TGTGCCAGTAGTAAAGGGGAACATGGCTACACCTTC. Protein product: CASSKGEHGYTF. The J gene is TRBJ1-2, the V gene TRBV19; D perhaps matches TRBD1 (5 bases). CDR3 length equals 12 residues. The V gene's germline CDR1 is LNHDA and CDR2 SQIVND (reference sequence). Trimming shortened V by 4 bases and J by 6 bases, and 9 bases separated the two germline ends.

This clone appeared a few times. This chain connects TRBV27 to TRBJ2-3, with a weak D call TRBD2 (5 bases). CDR1 is MNHEY and CDR2 is SMNVEV in the germline V gene (reference sequence). This CDR3 has 16 amino acids. V was shortened by 5 bases and J by 4 bases, with 19 bases between the two germline ends. The CDR3 nucleotides are TGTGCCAGCAGTCGCTGGTTGTTAGCGCGCGCAGATACGCAGTATTTT. The encoded protein is CASSRWLLARADTQYF.

In its sample, this clone was seen a few times. The rearrangement links TRBV5-6 to TRBJ2-5; D ambiguous. Trimming took 1 base from V and 4 from J, leaving 8 bases between them. Germline V gene data show CDR1 as SGHDT and CDR2 as YYEEEE. This CDR3 spans 13 amino acids. The CDR3 coding sequence is TGTGCCAGCAGCTTGAACACAAGAGAGACCCAGTACTTC. Amino acids: CASSLNTRETQYF.

This clone has just a few counts. Other nucleotide sequences in the sample specify the same CDR3. CDR3 residues: CAWSVAGGTDTQYF. The CDR3, as DNA: TGTGCCTGGAGTGTAGCGGGAGGGACAGATACGCAGTATTTT. V gene TRBV30 combines with J gene TRBJ2-3; the match to TRBD2 covers 10 bases. The CDR3 loop spans 14 amino acids. Germline values: CDR1 GTSNPN, CDR2 SVGIG (reference sequence). V gave up 0 bases and J gave up 3 bases; unmatched junction bases: 0. The full variable domain, completed using reference TRBV30 and TRBJ2-3, is SQTIHQWPATLVQPVGSPLSLECTVEGTSNPNLYWYRQAAGRGLQLLFYSVGIGQISSEVPQNLSASRPQDRQFILSSKKLLLSDSGFYLCAWSVAGGTDTQYFGPGTRLTVL.

In its sample, this clone was seen a few times. The V gene is TRBV4-2, the J gene TRBJ2-7; 9 bases align to TRBD1. The CDR3 has 16 residues. V gave up 5 bases and J gave up 0 bases; unmatched junction bases: 8. CDR1 and CDR2 from the germline V gene are LGHNA and YNFKEQ. The CDR3 region has the DNA TGTGCCAGCAGCTCCCTGGGACAGGGACGCTCCTACGAGCAGTACTTC. Encoded protein: CASSSLGQGRSYEQYF.

The V call is TRBV9, the J call TRBJ2-3; 10 bases are shared with TRBD2. This CDR3 has 16 residues. J gave up 3 bases and V 3 bases, and 7 bases lay outside the gene matches. Germline V gene sequence: CDR1 SGDLS, CDR2 YYNGEE. The CDR3 loop reads CASSERSSGRTDTQYF. CDR3 in DNA: TGTGCCAGCAGCGAGAGGTCTAGCGGGAGAACAGATACGCAGTATTTT.

V and J are TRBV5-4 and TRBJ2-1; TRBD2 aligns across 12 bases. CDR1 SGHNT and CDR2 YYREEE come from the germline V gene (reference sequence). The CDR3 sequence is 16 residues long. Trimming removed 5 bases from V and 7 bases from J; junction bases left unmatched: 10. Here the CDR3 DNA reads TGTGCCAGCAGTAGGTCTCTAGCGGGAGGGGGAAATGAGCAGTTCTTC. It encodes CASSRSLAGGGNEQFF.

The V and J genes are TRBV5-1 and TRBJ2-3, with 11 bases fitting TRBD2. CDR3 length: 15 amino acids. V shed 3 bases and J 6 bases; nucleotides not matched to a gene: 6. The germline CDR1 and CDR2 sequences are SGHRS and YFSETQ. CDR3 protein: CASSWGLAVQDTQYF. The CDR3 DNA is TGCGCCAGCAGCTGGGGACTAGCGGTCCAGGATACGCAGTATTTT.

This clone was observed a few times. The chain uses TRBV18 and TRBJ1-3, with TRBD1 matching over 7 bases. The V gene end was trimmed by 3 bases and the J gene end by 2 bases; junction bases not matched to a gene: 4. The CDR3 sequence is 15 residues long. The germline CDR1 and CDR2 sequences are KGHSH and LQKENI. CDR3 nucleotides: TGTGCCAGCTCACCTCGACAGGGCACTGGAAACACCATATATTTT. Translated, it gives CASSPRQGTGNTIYF.

This clone has more than one count but fewer than ten. The chain employs TRBV9 and TRBJ2-1, with a tentative D call TRBD2 (6 bases). The V end was cut by 3 bases, the J end by 11 bases, with 18 bases between. The CDR3 spans 14 residues. Per the germline V gene, CDR1 is SGDLS and CDR2 is YYNGEE. The CDR3 sequence is CASSGSGNSFKQFF. CDR3 DNA: TGTGCCAGCAGCGGTAGCGGAAATAGTTTTAAGCAGTTCTTC.

The rearrangement links TRBV30 to TRBJ2-6; D is perhaps TRBD1 (6 bases). The CDR3 length is 14 residues. CDR1 is GTSNPN, CDR2 SVGIG, per germline (reference sequence). Trimming removed 7 bases at V and 2 bases at J, with 12 bases between. This CDR3 reads CASNRATGANVLTF. In DNA form, the CDR3 reads TGTGCCTCGAACAGGGCCACTGGGGCCAACGTCCTGACTTTC.

The chain couples TRBV5-1 to TRBJ2-3, with 10 bases matching TRBD2. V shed 0 bases, J shed 5 bases, and the junction held 3 bases outside the gene matches. Germline CDR1 is SGHRS and CDR2 is YFSETQ. The CDR3 spans 15 residues. In DNA form, the CDR3 reads TGCGCCAGCAGCTTGGCGGGACTAGCGAAAGATACGCAGTATTTT. It yields the protein CASSLAGLAKDTQYF.

The sample holds a few counts of this clone. This rearrangement joins TRBV18 to TRBJ1-1; no definite D call. Germline V gene sequence: CDR1 KGHSH, CDR2 LQKENI. This CDR3 spans 13 amino acids. Trimming took 3 bases from V and 1 from J, leaving 6 bases between them. Written as DNA, the CDR3 is TGTGCCAGCTCACCTACACAGAACACTGAAGCTTTCTTT. Encoded protein: CASSPTQNTEAFF.

This clone came up a few times. This sequence joins TRBV5-4 and TRBJ1-1; TRBD1 matches at 8 bases. CDR1 is SGHNT, CDR2 YYREEE, per germline (reference sequence). With 3 bases clipped from V and 3 bases from J, the junction kept 7 bases outside the gene matches. CDR3 length: 15 amino acids. CDR3 residues: CASSWDRPGDTEAFF. CDR3 nucleotide sequence: TGTGCCAGCAGCTGGGACAGGCCGGGGGACACTGAAGCTTTCTTT. Variable domain in full (rest from reference TRBV5-4 and TRBJ1-1): ETGVTQSPTHLIKTRGQQVTLRCSSQSGHNTVSWYQQALGQGPQFIFQYYREEENGRGNFPPRFSGLQFPNYSSELNVNALELDDSALYLCASSWDRPGDTEAFFGQGTRLTVV.

This rearrangement joins TRBV28 to TRBJ2-3, with 15 bases fitting TRBD2. Per the germline V gene, CDR1 is MDHEN and CDR2 is SYDVKM. This CDR3 comprises 17 residues. V dropped 1 base and J dropped 4; count of bases not matched to a gene: 3. CDR3 sequence: CASSLSGLAGGADTQYF. The CDR3 DNA follows: TGTGCCAGCAGTTTATCCGGACTAGCGGGGGGGGCAGATACGCAGTATTTT.

The chain employs TRBV19 and TRBJ2-3; 9 bases match TRBD1. The trim removed 2 bases at V and 6 bases at J, leaving 6 bases unmatched. The CDR3 has 15 amino acids. Germline V CDR1 and CDR2: LNHDA, SQIVND (reference sequence). The CDR3 is CASSIPGQGKDTQYF. In DNA, the CDR3 is TGTGCCAGTAGTATACCGGGACAGGGTAAGGATACGCAGTATTTT. The full variable domain, with the rest looked up from reference TRBV19 and TRBJ2-3, is DGGITQSPKYLFRKEGQNVTLSCEQNLNHDAMYWYRQDPGQGLRLIYYSQIVNDFQKGDIAEGYSVSREKKESFPLTVTSAQKNPTAFYLCASSIPGQGKDTQYFGPGTRLTVL.

CDR3 coding DNA: TGTGCCAGCTCAGGGACAAACGACAGGGGCGCGTATGGCTACACCTTC. This sequence encodes CASSGTNDRGAYGYTF. The rearrangement links TRBV18 to TRBJ1-2; 8 positions agree with TRBD1. V lost 5 bases, J lost 5 bases, and 13 bases stayed unmatched. The CDR3 has 16 amino acids. Germline V gene sequence: CDR1 KGHSH, CDR2 LQKENI.

The V call is TRBV5-4, the J call TRBJ2-1, with 11 bases matching TRBD1. V was pared by 0 bases and J by 13 bases, with 15 bases of the junction left unmatched. The CDR3 sequence is 17 residues long. CDR1 is SGHNT, CDR2 YYREEE, per germline (reference sequence). CDR3 DNA sequence: TGTGCCAGCAGCTTGGGGGGGACAGGGGGACTCGGCTCCCTTCAGTTCTTC. It is translated as CASSLGGTGGLGSLQFF.

This clone was found once. The CDR3 here is CAWSGVGTKYF. The CDR3 DNA is TGTGCCTGGAGTGGTGTCGGGACAAAGTACTTC. The rearrangement uses TRBV30 and TRBJ2-7; maybe TRBD1 (6 bases). The CDR3 totals 11 residues. The ends were cut back, 1 base at V and 11 bases at J, with 12 bases in the middle. Germline V gene data show CDR1 as GTSNPN and CDR2 as SVGIG (reference sequence).

The gene calls are TRBV11-2 and TRBJ2-1; possibly TRBD2 for D (6 bases). V lost 5 bases and J 0 bases, leaving 17 bases between the germline ends. This CDR3 has 17 residues. CDR1 is SGHAT and CDR2 is FQNNGV in the germline V gene. The CDR3 sequence: CASSRIPSASSYNEQFF. For the CDR3, the DNA is TGTGCCAGCAGCCGCATCCCTAGCGCTAGCTCCTACAATGAGCAGTTCTTC.

The gene calls are TRBV25-1 and TRBJ2-5; TRBD2 matches at 7 bases. V trimming: 4 bases; J trimming: 5 bases; junction bases outside the gene matches: 4. There are 13 residues in the CDR3. Germline CDR1 and CDR2: MGHDK and SYGVNS. The CDR3 DNA is TGTGCCAGCAGTGCCATCGGGGGGGAGACCCAGTACTTC. Its translation is CASSAIGGETQYF. Based on the CDR3 plus reference TRBV25-1 and TRBJ2-5, the full variable domain is EADIYQTPRYLVIGTGKKITLECSQTMGHDKMYWYQQDPGMELHLIHYSYGVNSTEKGDLSSESTVSRIRTEHFPLTLESARPSHTSQYLCASSAIGGETQYFGPGTRLLVL.

V and J are TRBV28 and TRBJ2-5, with TRBD2 as a possible D gene (6 bases). Between the trimmed V and J ends, which lost 6 bases and 5 bases, there was a span of 22 bases. CDR1 is MDHEN, CDR2 SYDVKM, per germline. This CDR3 is built from 16 residues. The DNA of the CDR3 is TGTGCCAGCAGCCTTAGCGGCAACTGGGGTATGGAGACCCAGTACTTC. This encodes CASSLSGNWGMETQYF.